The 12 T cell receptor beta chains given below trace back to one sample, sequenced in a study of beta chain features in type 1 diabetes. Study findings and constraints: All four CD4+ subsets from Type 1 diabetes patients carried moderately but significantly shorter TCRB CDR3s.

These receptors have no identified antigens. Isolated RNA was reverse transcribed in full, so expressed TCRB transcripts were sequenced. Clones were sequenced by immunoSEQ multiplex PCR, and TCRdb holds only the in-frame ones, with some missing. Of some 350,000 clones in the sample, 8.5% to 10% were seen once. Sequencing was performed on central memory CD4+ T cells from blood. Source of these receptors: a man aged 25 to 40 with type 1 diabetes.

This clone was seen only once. The CDR3 loop reads CASSATSGRPFF. The CDR3 DNA is TGTGCCAGCAGCGCTACTAGCGGGAGGCCGTTCTTC. The rearrangement links TRBV9 to TRBJ2-1; 12 nucleotides agree with TRBD2. The CDR3 runs 12 residues. The germline gives CDR1 SGDLS, CDR2 YYNGEE. With 3 bases clipped from V and 15 bases from J, the junction kept 4 bases outside the gene matches. Looking up the rest from reference TRBV9 and TRBJ2-1 gives the full variable domain: DSGVTQTPKHLITATGQRVTLRCSPRSGDLSVYWYQQSLDQGLQFLIQYYNGEERAKGNILERFSAQQFPDLHSELNLSSLELGDSALYFCASSATSGRPFFGPGTRLTVL.

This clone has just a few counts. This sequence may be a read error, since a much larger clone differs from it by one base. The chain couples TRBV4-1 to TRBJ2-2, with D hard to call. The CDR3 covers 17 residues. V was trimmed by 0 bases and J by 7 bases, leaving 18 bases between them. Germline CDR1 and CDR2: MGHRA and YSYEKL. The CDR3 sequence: CASSQDYSTLERGELFF. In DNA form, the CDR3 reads TGCGCCAGCAGCCAAGACTACAGTACCCTCGAGCGCGGGGAGCTGTTTTTT.

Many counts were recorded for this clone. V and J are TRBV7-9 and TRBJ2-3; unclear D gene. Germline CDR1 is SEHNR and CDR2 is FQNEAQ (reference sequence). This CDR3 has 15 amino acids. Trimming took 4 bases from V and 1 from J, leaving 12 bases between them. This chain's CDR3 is CASSSSLLGTDTQYF. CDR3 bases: TGTGCCAGCAGCTCCTCTCTTCTCGGCACAGATACGCAGTATTTT.

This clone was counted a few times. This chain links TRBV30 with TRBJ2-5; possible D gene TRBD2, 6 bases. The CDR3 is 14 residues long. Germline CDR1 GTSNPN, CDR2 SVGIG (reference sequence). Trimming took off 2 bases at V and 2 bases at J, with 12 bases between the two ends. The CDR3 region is CAWSRNSGQETQYF. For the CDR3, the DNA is TGTGCCTGGAGTCGGAATAGCGGTCAAGAGACCCAGTACTTC.

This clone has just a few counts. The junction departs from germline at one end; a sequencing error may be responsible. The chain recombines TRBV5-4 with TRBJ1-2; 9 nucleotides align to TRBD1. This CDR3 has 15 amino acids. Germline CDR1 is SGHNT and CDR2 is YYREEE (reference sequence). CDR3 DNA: TGCGCCAGCAGCCGAACCGGGACAGGGCTAAATGGCTACACCTTC. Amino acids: CASSRTGTGLNGYTF.

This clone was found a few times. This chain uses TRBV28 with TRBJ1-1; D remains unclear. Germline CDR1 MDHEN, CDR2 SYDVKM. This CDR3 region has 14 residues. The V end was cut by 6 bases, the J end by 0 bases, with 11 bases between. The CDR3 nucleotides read TGTGCCAGCAGCCCGGGCTGGTTGAACACTGAAGCTTTCTTT. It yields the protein CASSPGWLNTEAFF.

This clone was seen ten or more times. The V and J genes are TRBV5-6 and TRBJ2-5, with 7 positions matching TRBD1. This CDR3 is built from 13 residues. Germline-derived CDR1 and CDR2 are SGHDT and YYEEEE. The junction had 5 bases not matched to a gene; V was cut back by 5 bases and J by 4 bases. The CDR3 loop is CASRHRGAETQYF. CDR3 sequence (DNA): TGTGCCAGCAGGCACAGGGGTGCAGAGACCCAGTACTTC.

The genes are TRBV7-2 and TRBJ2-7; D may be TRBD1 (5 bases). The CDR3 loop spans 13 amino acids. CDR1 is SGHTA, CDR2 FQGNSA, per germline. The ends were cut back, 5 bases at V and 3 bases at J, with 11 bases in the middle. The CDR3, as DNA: TGTGCCAGCAGCCGTGCTCAGGGCTACGAGCAGTACTTC. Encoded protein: CASSRAQGYEQYF.

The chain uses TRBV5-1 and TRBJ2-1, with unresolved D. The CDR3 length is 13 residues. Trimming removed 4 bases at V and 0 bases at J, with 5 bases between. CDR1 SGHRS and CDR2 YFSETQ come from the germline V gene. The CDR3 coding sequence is TGCGCCAGCAGCCCGGACTCCTACAATGAGCAGTTCTTC. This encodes CASSPDSYNEQFF. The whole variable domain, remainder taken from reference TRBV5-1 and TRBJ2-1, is KAGVTQTPRYLIKTRGQQVTLSCSPISGHRSVSWYQQTPGQGLQFLFEYFSETQRNKGNFPGRFSGRQFSNSRSEMNVSTLELGDSALYLCASSPDSYNEQFFGPGTRLTVL.

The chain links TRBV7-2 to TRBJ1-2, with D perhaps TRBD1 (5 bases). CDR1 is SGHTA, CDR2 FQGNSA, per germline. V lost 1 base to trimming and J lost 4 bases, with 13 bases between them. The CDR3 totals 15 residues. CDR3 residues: CASSLDGTASYGYTF. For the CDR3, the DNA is TGTGCCAGCAGCTTAGACGGGACGGCTTCCTATGGCTACACCTTC. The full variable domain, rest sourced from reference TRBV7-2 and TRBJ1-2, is GAGVSQSPSNKVTEKGKDVELRCDPISGHTALYWYRQSLGQGLEFLIYFQGNSAPDKSGLPSDRFSAERTGGSVSTLTIQRTQQEDSAVYLCASSLDGTASYGYTFGSGTRLTVV.

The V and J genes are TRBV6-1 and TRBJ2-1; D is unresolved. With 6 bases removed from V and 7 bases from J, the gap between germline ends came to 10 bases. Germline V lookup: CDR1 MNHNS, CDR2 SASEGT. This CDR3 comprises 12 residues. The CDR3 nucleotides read TGTGCCAGCAGCGAAAACTTAAATGAGCAGTTCTTC. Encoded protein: CASSENLNEQFF.

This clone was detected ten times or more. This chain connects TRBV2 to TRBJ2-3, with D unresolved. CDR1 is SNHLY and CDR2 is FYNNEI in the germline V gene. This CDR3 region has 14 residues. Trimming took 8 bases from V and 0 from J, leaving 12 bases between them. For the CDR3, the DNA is TGTGCCAGCCAGAGGTTGGAGAGCACAGATACGCAGTATTTT. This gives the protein CASQRLESTDTQYF.